The rows below give T cell receptor beta chains drawn from one sample of a study of immune evolution from preneoplasia to lung adenocarcinoma. TCRdb's table, derived via immunoSEQ multiplex PCR, lists solely in-frame clones and lacks some. There are around 10,000 clones in the sample; around 76% occur only once, and approximately 4.1% lies in the top ten. Sequenced material: FFPE minimally invasive lung adenocarcinoma tissue. The receptor source for this set is a person aged 55-85 years with lung adenocarcinoma. The CDR3 runs from the conserved cysteine through the conserved F or W.

>TRBV7-9|TRBJ1-1
CASSLPASGRAFF
>TRBV7-9|TRBJ1-1
CASSPSTPNTEAFF
>TRBV6-1|TRBJ1-2
CASSVGGGYGYTF
>TRBV18|TRBJ2-1
CASSLAGGVNYNEQFF
>TRBV15|TRBJ1-4
CATSTGTGYEKLFF
>TRBV5-4|TRBJ2-5
CASSLNRGDGETQYF
>TRBV29-1|TRBJ2-3
CSVENTDTQYF
>TRBV30|TRBJ1-6
CAWNRDRGSPLHF
>TRBV27|TRBJ2-1
CASSLSIQRGRFF
>TRBV20-1|TRBJ1-1
CRSLMNTEAFF
>TRBV7-6|TRBJ1-1
CASSLGDFGTEAFF
>TRBV2|TRBJ2-1
CASSEATGQGFEQFF
>TRBV6-1|TRBJ2-5
CASSGSGTGTETQYF
>TRBV5-6|TRBJ1-1
CASSQAGRRTEAFF
>TRBV7-8|TRBJ2-7
CASSPRTGEGLYYEQYF
>TRBV5-1|TRBJ2-1
CASSLAGQGVNEQFF
>TRBV7-8|TRBJ2-1
CASSSLPGQGSGEQFF
>TRBV29-1|TRBJ1-1
CSVDLLGTDEAFF
>TRBV28|TRBJ2-7
CASTNFRGNYEQYF